The rows below give T cell receptor beta chains drawn from one sample of a study of blood T cell repertoires in COVID-19. The repertoire was sequenced with immunoSEQ multiplex PCR; TCRdb's copy has only in-frame clones and lacks some. The table lists roughly 180,000 clones, approximately 84% of them singletons. Sequenced input: peripheral blood. The receptors stem from a woman in her 50s with COVID-19, enrolled during active disease. The CDR3 runs from the conserved cysteine through the conserved F or W. The order of the fields is J gene, clone size, D gene, V gene, CDR3 DNA, CDR3 protein. The D gene is left open where the match is weak. Clone size is not always given. Where it is, it says once, few, many or a class for expanded clones.

j_gene: TRBJ2-7; abundance: NA; d_gene: NA; v_gene: TRBV27; CDR3nt: TGTGCCAGCAGTCCCCGAGATGGCTCCTACGAGCAGTACTTC; CDR3aa: CASSPRDGSYEQYF
j_gene: TRBJ2-1; abundance: NA; d_gene: NA; v_gene: TRBV7-6; CDR3nt: TGTGCCAGCAGCTTAGTTGGGGGACTTGGGGGTGAGCAGTTCTTC; CDR3aa: CASSLVGGLGGEQFF
j_gene: TRBJ1-1; abundance: NA; d_gene: NA; v_gene: TRBV2; CDR3nt: TGTGCCAGCAGTGCTCTCAGGGCACCTAATGAAGCTTTCTTT; CDR3aa: CASSALRAPNEAFF
j_gene: TRBJ1-1; abundance: few; d_gene: TRBD1; v_gene: TRBV11-2; CDR3nt: TGTGCCAGCAAGCAGGGGACAGGGGGCGCAAGGACTGAAGCTTTCTTT; CDR3aa: CASKQGTGGARTEAFF
j_gene: TRBJ1-2; abundance: NA; d_gene: TRBD1; v_gene: TRBV3-1/TRBV3-2; CDR3nt: TGTGCCAGCAGCCAGGGACAGGGGGCTACCTATGGCTACACCTTC; CDR3aa: CASSQGQGATYGYTF
j_gene: TRBJ2-1; abundance: NA; d_gene: TRBD1; v_gene: TRBV10-3; CDR3nt: TGTGCCATTGCCGGGACAGAGCGAACCTACAATGAGCAGTTCTTC; CDR3aa: CAIAGTERTYNEQFF
j_gene: TRBJ2-7; abundance: NA; d_gene: NA; v_gene: TRBV6-5; CDR3nt: TGTGCCAGCAGTTACAAGTCGGTCCCGAGATCCCACGAGCAGTACTTC; CDR3aa: CASSYKSVPRSHEQYF
j_gene: TRBJ2-4; abundance: many; d_gene: NA; v_gene: TRBV5-1; CDR3nt: TGCGCCAGCAGCTTGGAAGGGTCTGGAGGCAAAAACATTCAGTACTTC; CDR3aa: CASSLEGSGGKNIQYF
j_gene: TRBJ2-1; abundance: once; d_gene: TRBD2; v_gene: TRBV9; CDR3nt: TGTGCCAGCAGCGCCCCCCTATCGGGGGGACTCGGTTATGAGCAGTTCTTC; CDR3aa: CASSAPLSGGLGYEQFF
j_gene: TRBJ2-5; abundance: NA; d_gene: TRBD2; v_gene: TRBV5-1; CDR3nt: TGCGCCAGCAGCTTGGCCGGGGGGGCAGAGACCCAGTACTTC; CDR3aa: CASSLAGGAETQYF
j_gene: TRBJ2-2; abundance: once; d_gene: TRBD2; v_gene: TRBV2; CDR3nt: TGTGCCAGCACCTCGGGACTAGCGTACACCGGGGAGCTGTTTTTT; CDR3aa: CASTSGLAYTGELFF
j_gene: TRBJ2-3; abundance: NA; d_gene: NA; v_gene: TRBV6-5; CDR3nt: TGTGCCAGCCACAGGGGACTTAGGGATACGCAGTATTTT; CDR3aa: CASHRGLRDTQYF
j_gene: TRBJ2-2; abundance: NA; d_gene: NA; v_gene: TRBV7-3; CDR3nt: TGTGCCAGCAGCTTCGGGCAGGGTGGCGGGGAGCTGTTTTTT; CDR3aa: CASSFGQGGGELFF
j_gene: TRBJ1-6; abundance: NA; d_gene: NA; v_gene: TRBV19; CDR3nt: TGTGCCAGTAGTATGACACCGGGAATGTCCTATAATTCACCCCTCCACTTT; CDR3aa: CASSMTPGMSYNSPLHF
j_gene: TRBJ2-5; abundance: NA; d_gene: NA; v_gene: TRBV2; CDR3nt: TGTGCCAGCAGTGGAGAGAACCAAGAGACCCAGTACTTC; CDR3aa: CASSGENQETQYF
j_gene: TRBJ2-5; abundance: once; d_gene: NA; v_gene: TRBV5-1; CDR3nt: TGCGCCAGCAATGTAGGGGGGGAAGAGACCCAGTACTTC; CDR3aa: CASNVGGEETQYF
j_gene: TRBJ1-2; abundance: NA; d_gene: NA; v_gene: TRBV27; CDR3nt: TGTGCCAGCACCAGCTTTGAGGGAGCTAACTATGGCTACACCTTC; CDR3aa: CASTSFEGANYGYTF
j_gene: TRBJ2-5; abundance: NA; d_gene: NA; v_gene: TRBV27; CDR3nt: TGTGCCAGCAGTTCTACGGGACAACGGGAGACCCAGTACTTC; CDR3aa: CASSSTGQRETQYF
j_gene: TRBJ2-3; abundance: NA; d_gene: TRBD1; v_gene: TRBV7-3; CDR3nt: TGTGCCAGCAGCCTCGGGACAGACTCAGATACGCAGTATTTT; CDR3aa: CASSLGTDSDTQYF
j_gene: TRBJ1-1; abundance: few; d_gene: TRBD1; v_gene: TRBV27; CDR3nt: TGTGCCAGCATCAAGACAGGGACAGGGAACACTGAAGCTTTCTTT; CDR3aa: CASIKTGTGNTEAFF
j_gene: TRBJ2-1; abundance: NA; d_gene: NA; v_gene: TRBV27; CDR3nt: TGTGCCAGCAGTAAAAAAGGAGTAGAGGCGTTGGGGCAGTTCTTC; CDR3aa: CASSKKGVEALGQFF
j_gene: TRBJ1-3; abundance: NA; d_gene: TRBD1; v_gene: TRBV7-3; CDR3nt: TGTGCCAGCAGCTGCGGGACAGGGGGCCACAACTCTGGAAACACCATATATTTT; CDR3aa: CASSCGTGGHNSGNTIYF
j_gene: TRBJ1-4; abundance: NA; d_gene: NA; v_gene: TRBV5-1; CDR3nt: TGCGCCAGCAGCACAGACAGAATTAATGAAAAACTGTTTTTT; CDR3aa: CASSTDRINEKLFF
j_gene: TRBJ1-1; abundance: NA; d_gene: NA; v_gene: TRBV18; CDR3nt: TGTGCCAGCTCACCATTTCTGGCTTTCTTT; CDR3aa: CASSPFLAFF
j_gene: TRBJ1-2; abundance: NA; d_gene: TRBD1; v_gene: TRBV4-3; CDR3nt: TGCGCCAGCAGCCAAGAGTATAAACAGGGGTACTCTGGCTACACCTTC; CDR3aa: CASSQEYKQGYSGYTF
j_gene: TRBJ2-1; abundance: NA; d_gene: TRBD2; v_gene: TRBV9; CDR3nt: TGTGCCAGCAGCGTAGCTACTGGGGGGGTATACGACAATGAGCAGTTCTTC; CDR3aa: CASSVATGGVYDNEQFF
j_gene: TRBJ1-2; abundance: few; d_gene: NA; v_gene: TRBV11-2; CDR3nt: TGTGCCAGCAGCTCACAGGGCCCCTATGGCTACACCTTC; CDR3aa: CASSSQGPYGYTF
j_gene: TRBJ1-1; abundance: NA; d_gene: NA; v_gene: TRBV4-3; CDR3nt: TGCGCCAGCAGCCAAGATCCGGCAGGGAACACTGAAGCTTTCTTT; CDR3aa: CASSQDPAGNTEAFF
j_gene: TRBJ1-3; abundance: NA; d_gene: NA; v_gene: TRBV3-1/TRBV3-2; CDR3nt: TGTGCCAGCAGCATTGAGCCCAGGGCCGGAAACACCATATATTTT; CDR3aa: CASSIEPRAGNTIYF
j_gene: TRBJ1-1; abundance: NA; d_gene: TRBD1; v_gene: TRBV2; CDR3nt: TGTGCCAGCAGAGAGCAGGGGGCTGCGAACACTGAAGCTTTCTTT; CDR3aa: CASREQGAANTEAFF
j_gene: TRBJ2-3; abundance: once; d_gene: TRBD2; v_gene: TRBV5-1; CDR3nt: TGCGCCAGCAGCCAAATAGCGGGGGGGCTTTTGGATACGCAGTATTTT; CDR3aa: CASSQIAGGLLDTQYF
j_gene: TRBJ1-6; abundance: NA; d_gene: TRBD1; v_gene: TRBV25-1; CDR3nt: TGTGCCAGCAGTCCGGTGGGACAGCTTTATAATTCACCCCTCCACTTT; CDR3aa: CASSPVGQLYNSPLHF
j_gene: TRBJ2-1; abundance: NA; d_gene: TRBD1; v_gene: TRBV12-3/TRBV12-4; CDR3nt: TGTGCCAGCAGTTCGGGACAGAACAATGAGCAGTTCTTC; CDR3aa: CASSSGQNNEQFF
j_gene: TRBJ1-1; abundance: once; d_gene: NA; v_gene: TRBV4-2; CDR3nt: TGTGCCAGCAGCCAAGAACCAGGGTCGGACACTGAAGCTTTCTTT; CDR3aa: CASSQEPGSDTEAFF
j_gene: TRBJ1-4; abundance: NA; d_gene: NA; v_gene: TRBV30; CDR3nt: TGTGCCTGGAGTCGGGGGGCAGGGGAAAAACTGTTTTTT; CDR3aa: CAWSRGAGEKLFF
j_gene: TRBJ2-1; abundance: NA; d_gene: TRBD2; v_gene: TRBV7-9; CDR3nt: TGTGCCAGCAGCTTAAGCGCTAGCGGGGGGGCAAAGTTCTTC; CDR3aa: CASSLSASGGAKFF
j_gene: TRBJ2-7; abundance: NA; d_gene: TRBD2; v_gene: TRBV6-5; CDR3nt: TGTGCCAGCTGGATAAGCGGGGGGACCTCCTACGAGCAGTACTTC; CDR3aa: CASWISGGTSYEQYF
j_gene: TRBJ1-2; abundance: NA; d_gene: NA; v_gene: TRBV30; CDR3nt: TGTGCCTGGAGTGAAGGAGATTATGGCTACACCTTC; CDR3aa: CAWSEGDYGYTF
j_gene: TRBJ2-7; abundance: once; d_gene: NA; v_gene: TRBV6-5; CDR3nt: TGTGCCAGCAGTTACTCGATGGTAGCTGGTGGTTGGGAGCAGTACTTC; CDR3aa: CASSYSMVAGGWEQYF
j_gene: TRBJ2-1; abundance: NA; d_gene: TRBD2; v_gene: TRBV6-2/TRBV6-3; CDR3nt: TGTGCCAGCAGTTACGAGGGCAGCGGGGTTCACAATGAGCAGTTCTTC; CDR3aa: CASSYEGSGVHNEQFF
j_gene: TRBJ1-2; abundance: NA; d_gene: NA; v_gene: TRBV5-6; CDR3nt: TGTGCCAGCACCACCCAAGGGGAAGGCTACACCTTC; CDR3aa: CASTTQGEGYTF
j_gene: TRBJ2-2; abundance: NA; d_gene: TRBD1; v_gene: TRBV18; CDR3nt: TGTGCCAGCTCACCGGGGACAGGGGGCCTTAACACCGGGGAGCTGTTTTTT; CDR3aa: CASSPGTGGLNTGELFF
j_gene: TRBJ1-1; abundance: NA; d_gene: NA; v_gene: TRBV5-1; CDR3nt: TGCGCCAGCAGCTTGATCGGGGAAACTGAAGCTTTCTTT; CDR3aa: CASSLIGETEAFF
j_gene: TRBJ1-5; abundance: NA; d_gene: NA; v_gene: TRBV27; CDR3nt: TGTGCCAGCAGTCCTGACAGAAATCAGCCCCAGCATTTT; CDR3aa: CASSPDRNQPQHF
j_gene: TRBJ2-2; abundance: NA; d_gene: NA; v_gene: TRBV5-1; CDR3nt: TGCGCCAGCAGCTTGCCCCGACAAGGAGGAACCGGGGAGCTGTTTTTT; CDR3aa: CASSLPRQGGTGELFF
j_gene: TRBJ2-7; abundance: NA; d_gene: NA; v_gene: TRBV6-1; CDR3nt: TGTGCCAGCAGTGAAATCTCTGCGACAGACGAGCAGTACTTC; CDR3aa: CASSEISATDEQYF
j_gene: TRBJ1-4; abundance: NA; d_gene: NA; v_gene: TRBV2; CDR3nt: TGTGCCAGCAGTGCAGGAGGGCGGTATAATGAAAAACTGTTTTTT; CDR3aa: CASSAGGRYNEKLFF
j_gene: TRBJ2-7; abundance: NA; d_gene: NA; v_gene: TRBV14; CDR3nt: TGTGCCAGCAGCAAAGGGGCCGGGGTGGGAGAGCAGTACTTC; CDR3aa: CASSKGAGVGEQYF
j_gene: TRBJ2-5; abundance: NA; d_gene: NA; v_gene: TRBV6-1; CDR3nt: TGTGCCAGCAGTGAAGCGGGGCAGGGGCGCGAGACCCAGTACTTC; CDR3aa: CASSEAGQGRETQYF
j_gene: TRBJ2-7; abundance: NA; d_gene: NA; v_gene: TRBV2; CDR3nt: TGTGCCAGCAGGGAGGGACCCTACGAGCAGTACTTC; CDR3aa: CASREGPYEQYF
j_gene: TRBJ2-1; abundance: NA; d_gene: NA; v_gene: TRBV5-1; CDR3nt: TGCGCCAGCAGCTTGGAAGCGGCAGCAAGCTCCTACAATGAGCAGTTCTTC; CDR3aa: CASSLEAAASSYNEQFF